The clone carrying this TCR beta chain was seen a single time. Authors' analysis steps: Reference gene primer amplification gave nucleated cell count estimates. The data were produced by immunoSEQ multiplex PCR, yet TCRdb's version contains in-frame clones alone and is incomplete. The V and J calls and clone size are taken from that table; D and trimming were inferred from the DNA. Here the sample spans approximately 410,000 clones, 75% to 90% being singletons. This entry is derived from a study of blood T cell repertoires in COVID-19. Study background: The analysed material was cDNA or gDNA that came from T cells, B-cell-depleted T cells, or PBMCs.

The receptor was isolated from a woman aged 25 to 39 with active or convalescent COVID-19. Sequencing used peripheral blood.

The CDR3 region is CASEQSRDNSYNEQFF. The CDR3 coding sequence is TGTGCCAGCGAACAAAGCCGGGACAACTCCTACAATGAGCAGTTCTTC. This chain connects TRBV11-2 to TRBJ2-1, with D tentatively TRBD1 (6 bases). The CDR3 spans 16 residues. The V end lost 8 bases, the J end lost 0 bases, and 17 bases lay between the germline ends. CDR1 is SGHAT, CDR2 FQNNGV, per germline. The entire variable domain, with the rest obtained from reference TRBV11-2 and TRBJ2-1, is as follows: EAGVAQSPRYKIIEKRQSVAFWCNPISGHATLYWYQQILGQGPKLLIQFQNNGVVDDSQLPKDRFSAERLKGVDSTLKIQPAKLEDSAVYLCASEQSRDNSYNEQFFGPGTRLTVL.